The 2 T cell receptor beta chains in this list originate from one sample, sequenced in a study of blood T cells in healthy people across ages. Next came a second PCR, run for roughly 6 to 11 cycles, which used a sample-barcoded 5' primer along with a J-beta primer mix. TCRdb reprocessed the 5' RACE reads via MiXCR and lists one record per CDR3 protein. In the table there are under 700,000 distinct CDR3 sequences, around 24% of which are singletons. These data were likewise used in another study, on T cells of mothers and their children.

Sequenced: blood. Receptors were obtained from a boy aged 5-17 years in good health.

The V call is TRBV12-5, the J call TRBJ1-2; 8 nucleotides line up with TRBD1. This CDR3 contains 18 residues. Germline loops: CDR1 LGHNT, CDR2 FRNRAP. Unmatched junction bases numbered 15, after V lost 1 base and J lost 5 bases. This chain's CDR3 is CASGLELLEDRVGYGYTF. In DNA form, the CDR3 reads TGTGCTAGTGGTTTGGAACTCCTCGAGGACAGGGTGGGGTATGGCTACACCTTC.

The chain employs TRBV10-3 and TRBJ2-5, with 10 bases aligning to TRBD2. V lost 5 bases to trimming and J lost 11 bases; unmatched junction nucleotides: 14. The CDR3 spans 15 residues. Germline assignment: CDR1 ENHRY and CDR2 SYGVKD. CDR3 sequence reads: CAISISLAGKLEQYF. For the CDR3, the DNA is TGTGCCATCAGTATTTCACTAGCGGGAAAATTAGAGCAGTACTTC.